A selection of T cell receptor beta chains follows, all from one sample in a study of Ad26.COV2.S vaccination and SARS-CoV-2 variants. The protocol was immunoSEQ multiplex PCR, while the TCRdb copy is restricted to in-frame clones and leaves out a portion. Of about 250,000 clones in the sample, around 87% were seen once. Material: peripheral blood, obtained in a trial of Ad26.COV2.S vaccine versus placebo. The receptors originated from a person between 18 and 65 years old who received the Ad26.COV2.S COVID-19 vaccine or a placebo. Both conserved end residues are part of each CDR3. The D gene is left open where the match is weak. Expanded clones are given a class, and other clones once, few, many or no size at all.

abundance: .
d_gene: TRBD1
j_gene: TRBJ2-7
v_gene: TRBV5-1
CDR3nt: TGCGCCAGCAGCTTAGGGGGCGGATTAGGTTACGAGCAGTACTTC
CDR3aa: CASSLGGGLGYEQYF

abundance: .
d_gene: .
j_gene: TRBJ2-5
v_gene: TRBV5-1
CDR3nt: TGCGCCAGCAGCTTGGGTGGAGGCGGAGAGACCCAGTACTTC
CDR3aa: CASSLGGGGETQYF

abundance: .
d_gene: .
j_gene: TRBJ2-7
v_gene: TRBV4-3
CDR3nt: TGCGCCAGCAGCCAAGACTACCCTGGGGGGTCCTACGAGCAGTACTTC
CDR3aa: CASSQDYPGGSYEQYF

abundance: .
d_gene: TRBD1
j_gene: TRBJ2-3
v_gene: TRBV27
CDR3nt: TGTGCCAGCAGTGGAGACAGGGTGGGGTACACAGATACGCAGTATTTT
CDR3aa: CASSGDRVGYTDTQYF

abundance: .
d_gene: .
j_gene: TRBJ1-5
v_gene: TRBV4-3
CDR3nt: TGCGCCAGCAGCCAAGACGAGGGGGATCAGCCCCAGCATTTT
CDR3aa: CASSQDEGDQPQHF

abundance: .
d_gene: .
j_gene: TRBJ1-2
v_gene: TRBV7-2
CDR3nt: TGTGCCAGCAGCTTAGCAGGGATCCCCGGGTCAGGGGAAGGCTACACCTTC
CDR3aa: CASSLAGIPGSGEGYTF

abundance: .
d_gene: .
j_gene: TRBJ1-2
v_gene: TRBV29-1
CDR3nt: TGCAGCGCCAACCCTTCCAGGACGGGAGACTATGGCTACACCTTC
CDR3aa: CSANPSRTGDYGYTF

abundance: .
d_gene: TRBD1
j_gene: TRBJ2-3
v_gene: TRBV6-5
CDR3nt: TGTGCCAGCAGGTACAGGGGGGATACGCAGTATTTT
CDR3aa: CASRYRGDTQYF

abundance: .
d_gene: .
j_gene: TRBJ2-2
v_gene: TRBV21-1
CDR3nt: TGTGCCAGCCGGACCGGACTAGCGGGAGTAAGGCTGTTTTTT
CDR3aa: CASRTGLAGVRLFF

abundance: .
d_gene: .
j_gene: TRBJ2-7
v_gene: TRBV18
CDR3nt: TGTGCCAGCTCAGTAGGGCAGCTCGCCTACGAGCAGTACTTC
CDR3aa: CASSVGQLAYEQYF

abundance: few
d_gene: .
j_gene: TRBJ2-2
v_gene: TRBV3-1/TRBV3-2
CDR3nt: TGTGCCAGCACCGATGGGACTTTGAACACCGGGGAGCTGTTTTTT
CDR3aa: CASTDGTLNTGELFF

abundance: .
d_gene: TRBD1
j_gene: TRBJ2-2
v_gene: TRBV5-6
CDR3nt: TGTGCCAGCAGCGGTGGACAGGGCGGGCTGTTTTTT
CDR3aa: CASSGGQGGLFF

abundance: .
d_gene: .
j_gene: TRBJ1-5
v_gene: TRBV7-2
CDR3nt: TGTGCCAGCAGCCAGCATAGCAATCAGCCCCAGCATTTT
CDR3aa: CASSQHSNQPQHF

abundance: .
d_gene: .
j_gene: TRBJ1-2
v_gene: TRBV12-3/TRBV12-4
CDR3nt: TGTGCCAGTGCAGGGGCGACCTATGGCTACACCTTC
CDR3aa: CASAGATYGYTF

abundance: .
d_gene: TRBD1
j_gene: TRBJ2-7
v_gene: TRBV28
CDR3nt: TGTGCCAGCAGCCCGGGACAGAAACCCTACGAGCAGTACTTC
CDR3aa: CASSPGQKPYEQYF

abundance: .
d_gene: TRBD1
j_gene: TRBJ2-1
v_gene: TRBV6-6
CDR3nt: TGTGCCAGCAGCTTGTCCGGGACAGGGGGCGTGGGGGCTACAGATGAGCAGTTCTTC
CDR3aa: CASSLSGTGGVGATDEQFF

abundance: .
d_gene: .
j_gene: TRBJ1-2
v_gene: TRBV19
CDR3nt: TGTGCCAGTAGTACTTTCGACAGGTTCAACGGCTACACCTTC
CDR3aa: CASSTFDRFNGYTF

abundance: .
d_gene: TRBD2
j_gene: TRBJ2-7
v_gene: TRBV6-2/TRBV6-3
CDR3nt: TGTGCCAGCAGTTACTCTAGGACTGGCGGGAGTTGGACCTACGAGCAGTACTTC
CDR3aa: CASSYSRTGGSWTYEQYF

abundance: .
d_gene: .
j_gene: TRBJ1-2
v_gene: TRBV2
CDR3nt: TGTGCCAGCAGTGACCCAGCCTATGGCTACACCTTC
CDR3aa: CASSDPAYGYTF

abundance: .
d_gene: .
j_gene: TRBJ2-7
v_gene: TRBV2
CDR3nt: TGTGCCAGCACTCCCGAGGGCCAGGGCTCCTACGAGCAGTACTTC
CDR3aa: CASTPEGQGSYEQYF

abundance: .
d_gene: TRBD1
j_gene: TRBJ1-2
v_gene: TRBV6-1
CDR3nt: TGTGCCAGCAGTGAATTCCAGGGGGCTAACTATGGCTACACCTTC
CDR3aa: CASSEFQGANYGYTF

abundance: .
d_gene: .
j_gene: TRBJ2-7
v_gene: TRBV6-5
CDR3nt: TGTGCCAGCAGTCAACTAGGTATCGAGCAGTACTTC
CDR3aa: CASSQLGIEQYF

abundance: .
d_gene: TRBD1
j_gene: TRBJ1-2
v_gene: TRBV3-1/TRBV3-2
CDR3nt: TGTGCCAGCAGCCATGCTGACAGGGAGACAATCTATGGCTACACCTTC
CDR3aa: CASSHADRETIYGYTF

abundance: .
d_gene: .
j_gene: TRBJ1-1
v_gene: TRBV2
CDR3nt: TGTGCCAGCAACCCAGGCAGTTTGAACACTGAAGCTTTCTTT
CDR3aa: CASNPGSLNTEAFF

abundance: .
d_gene: TRBD1
j_gene: TRBJ2-5
v_gene: TRBV19
CDR3nt: TGTGCCAGTAGTATGGGACAGATCCAAGAGACCCAGTACTTC
CDR3aa: CASSMGQIQETQYF

abundance: .
d_gene: .
j_gene: TRBJ1-1
v_gene: TRBV7-8
CDR3nt: TGTGCCAGCAGCCGGACCCACGTCGATGAAGCTTTCTTT
CDR3aa: CASSRTHVDEAFF

abundance: .
d_gene: TRBD1
j_gene: TRBJ2-3
v_gene: TRBV27
CDR3nt: TGTGCCAGCAGTAATCGACAGGGGGCGCCCCACACAGATACGCAGTATTTT
CDR3aa: CASSNRQGAPHTDTQYF

abundance: .
d_gene: TRBD1
j_gene: TRBJ2-4
v_gene: TRBV11-2
CDR3nt: TGTGCCAGCGATGCAGGGGGCTTCATTCAGTACTTC
CDR3aa: CASDAGGFIQYF

abundance: .
d_gene: .
j_gene: TRBJ2-2
v_gene: TRBV2
CDR3nt: TGTGCCAGCATGTCTGGCGGAGCGAACACCGGGGAGCTGTTTTTT
CDR3aa: CASMSGGANTGELFF

abundance: .
d_gene: .
j_gene: TRBJ1-2
v_gene: TRBV11-2
CDR3nt: TGTGCCAGCAGCTTAGACCGTTTTATTACGGGGGGCTATGGCTACACCTTC
CDR3aa: CASSLDRFITGGYGYTF

abundance: .
d_gene: .
j_gene: TRBJ1-5
v_gene: TRBV30
CDR3nt: TGTGCCTGGGGGAGGGGGTACGAACAGCCCCAGCATTTT
CDR3aa: CAWGRGYEQPQHF

abundance: .
d_gene: .
j_gene: TRBJ2-4
v_gene: TRBV7-2
CDR3nt: TGTGCCAGCAGCTTAGGGGGCCAGGGCATTCAGTACTTC
CDR3aa: CASSLGGQGIQYF

abundance: .
d_gene: .
j_gene: TRBJ1-1
v_gene: TRBV5-6
CDR3nt: TGTGCCAGCAGCTTGGCCGGGGTAATGATGATCGGAGCTTTCTTT
CDR3aa: CASSLAGVMMIGAFF

abundance: .
d_gene: .
j_gene: TRBJ2-7
v_gene: TRBV11-2
CDR3nt: TGTGCCAGCAGCCGAACTAGCTCCGAGCAGTACTTC
CDR3aa: CASSRTSSEQYF

abundance: .
d_gene: TRBD1
j_gene: TRBJ1-2
v_gene: TRBV2
CDR3nt: TGTGCCAGCAGACGACAGGGGGCGACCTATGGCTACACCTTC
CDR3aa: CASRRQGATYGYTF

abundance: .
d_gene: .
j_gene: TRBJ2-5
v_gene: TRBV7-2
CDR3nt: TGTGCCAGCAGTTTACAGAGGCAAGAGACCCAGTACTTC
CDR3aa: CASSLQRQETQYF

abundance: .
d_gene: .
j_gene: TRBJ1-1
v_gene: TRBV6-5
CDR3nt: TGTGCCAGCCGCCTGAGGGTGATGAACACTGAAGCTTTCTTT
CDR3aa: CASRLRVMNTEAFF

abundance: .
d_gene: .
j_gene: TRBJ2-5
v_gene: TRBV18
CDR3nt: TGTGCCAGCTCACCACCGGGCGGCTACCAAGAGACCCAGTACTTC
CDR3aa: CASSPPGGYQETQYF

abundance: .
d_gene: TRBD1
j_gene: TRBJ2-5
v_gene: TRBV27
CDR3nt: TGTGCCAGCAGTTTTTTACAGGGGGCTGGAGAGACCCAGTACTTC
CDR3aa: CASSFLQGAGETQYF

abundance: .
d_gene: TRBD2
j_gene: TRBJ2-7
v_gene: TRBV2
CDR3nt: TGTGCCAGCAGTGAGGAAGCGGGAGGAAAAAACGAGCAGTACTTC
CDR3aa: CASSEEAGGKNEQYF

abundance: .
d_gene: .
j_gene: TRBJ2-5
v_gene: TRBV11-2
CDR3nt: TGTGCCAGCACGTCTCCTACCCGAAAAGGAGAGACCCAGTACTTC
CDR3aa: CASTSPTRKGETQYF

abundance: .
d_gene: TRBD1
j_gene: TRBJ1-1
v_gene: TRBV10-3
CDR3nt: TGTGCCATCAGTACTACAGGGGGCACTGAAGCTTTCTTT
CDR3aa: CAISTTGGTEAFF

abundance: .
d_gene: TRBD1
j_gene: TRBJ1-1
v_gene: TRBV7-8
CDR3nt: TGTGCCAGCAGCTCACAGGGGCTCACTGAAGCTTTCTTT
CDR3aa: CASSSQGLTEAFF

abundance: .
d_gene: .
j_gene: TRBJ1-1
v_gene: TRBV12-2
CDR3nt: TGTGCAAGTCGCTTAGTACTGACAGGGGCCCTGAACACTGAAGCTTTCTTT
CDR3aa: CASRLVLTGALNTEAFF

abundance: .
d_gene: .
j_gene: TRBJ2-5
v_gene: TRBV5-4
CDR3nt: TGTGCCAGCAGCCTGTATGGCCAGGGCAGGGAGACCCAGTACTTC
CDR3aa: CASSLYGQGRETQYF

abundance: .
d_gene: .
j_gene: TRBJ2-3
v_gene: TRBV7-9
CDR3nt: TGTGCCAGCAGCTTAATGGCAGGGACAGATACGCAGTATTTT
CDR3aa: CASSLMAGTDTQYF

abundance: once
d_gene: TRBD1
j_gene: TRBJ2-2
v_gene: TRBV7-9
CDR3nt: TGTGCCAGCAGCCCAGGGACAGGGGATTTTACCGGGGAGCTGTTTTTT
CDR3aa: CASSPGTGDFTGELFF

abundance: .
d_gene: TRBD1
j_gene: TRBJ2-2
v_gene: TRBV4-3
CDR3nt: TGCGCCAGCAGCCAACTACCTCCGGACAGGGCCGAGACCGGGGAGCTGTTTTTT
CDR3aa: CASSQLPPDRAETGELFF

abundance: once
d_gene: .
j_gene: TRBJ1-2
v_gene: TRBV5-1
CDR3nt: TGCGCCAGCAGCTTGGAAGACTATGGCTACACCTTC
CDR3aa: CASSLEDYGYTF

abundance: few
d_gene: .
j_gene: TRBJ2-7
v_gene: TRBV4-2
CDR3nt: TGTGCCAGCAGCCAAGATCCTGGAGGGATAGACGAGCAGTACTTC
CDR3aa: CASSQDPGGIDEQYF

abundance: .
d_gene: TRBD2
j_gene: TRBJ2-2
v_gene: TRBV5-1
CDR3nt: TGCGCCAGCAGCTTGCTACCTAGCGGGAGTACCGGGGAGCTGTTTTTT
CDR3aa: CASSLLPSGSTGELFF

abundance: .
d_gene: .
j_gene: TRBJ2-7
v_gene: TRBV5-4
CDR3nt: TGTGCCAGCAGCCGCGGGGCTAACGCGCACGAGCAGTACTTC
CDR3aa: CASSRGANAHEQYF

abundance: once
d_gene: .
j_gene: TRBJ1-5
v_gene: TRBV5-6
CDR3nt: TGTGCCAGCAGCTTCGGACAGTATAGCAATCAGCCCCAGCATTTT
CDR3aa: CASSFGQYSNQPQHF

abundance: .
d_gene: TRBD2
j_gene: TRBJ2-7
v_gene: TRBV7-9
CDR3nt: TGTGCCAGCAGTTCTACCGGGACTAGCGGCGCCTACGAGCAGTACTTC
CDR3aa: CASSSTGTSGAYEQYF